One and the same sample provided the 18 T cell receptor beta chains below, sequenced in a study of T cell responses to AZD1222 COVID-19 vaccine (dated by TCRdb to about 2021). Per the publication, the time point label means: baseline before first vaccination. The library relied on the immunoSEQ multiplex PCR assay. The table comes from immuneACCESS by way of TCRdb, which keeps in-frame sequences with V and J called. Part of the clones is missing from these tables; in studies checked, under half for an unresolved V gene and the rest for unknown reasons. The sample includes about 130,000 clones, with around 94% observed a single time. 5.5% to 8% of the sample is in the top ten clones. The sample consisted of peripheral blood, taken on day 0 of AZD1222 vaccination. These receptors came from an adult in good health.

The chain couples TRBV25-1 to TRBJ1-4, with D uncertain. Germline CDR1 reads MGHDK; CDR2 reads SYGVNS. Trimming left V 1 base short and J 0 bases short, with 9 bases between. The CDR3 sequence is 16 residues long. CDR3 sequence (DNA): TGTGCCAGCAGTGAATTAGGCCTTGCAACTAATGAAAAACTGTTTTTT. It specifies CASSELGLATNEKLFF.

The gene calls are TRBV5-8 and TRBJ1-2, with TRBD1 matching over 12 bases. The junction had 0 bases not matched to a gene; V was cut back by 0 bases and J by 6 bases. CDR1 is SGHTS and CDR2 is YDEGEE in the germline V gene. The CDR3 consists of 14 residues. CDR3 residues: CASSLGDRGHGYTF. The CDR3 DNA follows: TGTGCCAGCAGCTTGGGGGACAGGGGGCATGGCTACACCTTC.

The rearrangement links TRBV29-1 to TRBJ2-2; D not certain. The CDR3 runs 12 residues. The V end was cut by 6 bases, the J end by 0 bases, with 5 bases between. Germline lookup yields CDR1 SQVTM and CDR2 ANQGSEA. The DNA of the CDR3 is TGCAGCGTCTACGCGAACACCGGGGAGCTGTTTTTT. This sequence encodes CSVYANTGELFF.

The CDR3 nucleotides are TGTGCCAGCAGTGATAGAGAGTATGAGCAGTTCTTC. This gives the protein CASSDREYEQFF. The rearrangement links TRBV2 to TRBJ2-1; D unresolved. The CDR3 is 12 amino acids. Between the trimmed V and J ends, which lost 3 bases and 8 bases, there was a span of 8 bases. CDR1 and CDR2 (germline): SNHLY, FYNNEI. The complete variable domain, with remaining parts taken from reference TRBV2 and TRBJ2-1, reads EPEVTQTPSHQVTQMGQEVILRCVPISNHLYFYWYRQILGQKVEFLVSFYNNEISEKSEIFDDQFSVERPDGSNFTLKIRSTKLEDSAMYFCASSDREYEQFFGPGTRLTVL.

This chain links TRBV6-5 with TRBJ1-1; 7 bases are a match to TRBD1. V dropped 7 bases and J dropped 4; count of bases not matched to a gene: 3. The germline gives CDR1 MNHEY, CDR2 SVGAGI. The CDR3 length is 12 residues. The CDR3 nucleotides read TGTGCCAGCAAAGGGGGCGGCACTGAAGCTTTCTTT. Translation gives CASKGGGTEAFF.

The chain has TRBV19 and TRBJ1-1; D may be TRBD1 (6 bases). This CDR3 has 11 residues. Germline V gives CDR1 LNHDA, CDR2 SQIVND (reference sequence). V was pared by 8 bases and J by 8 bases, with 12 bases between. This CDR3 is CASRQGQEAFF. The CDR3 region has the DNA TGTGCCAGTCGACAAGGACAGGAAGCTTTCTTT.

The rearrangement joins TRBV7-8 to TRBJ1-2; the D is unclear. The CDR3 extends over 18 amino acids. Germline V gives CDR1 SGHVS, CDR2 FQNEAQ. Trimming removed 0 bases at V and 3 bases at J, with 20 bases between. The CDR3 nucleotides read TGTGCCAGCAGCTTAGCGTCAGACATGGATCCGAAGGACTATGGCTACACCTTC. It codes for CASSLASDMDPKDYGYTF.

The gene calls are TRBV28 and TRBJ2-1, with 12 bases matching TRBD2. This CDR3 contains 17 residues. Germline-derived CDR1 and CDR2 are MDHEN and SYDVKM. The V segment lost 4 bases and the J segment 4 bases; nucleotides outside the gene matches: 8. CDR3: CASSSTRTSGTYNEQFF. The CDR3 DNA is TGTGCCAGCAGTTCAACTAGGACTAGCGGGACTTACAATGAGCAGTTCTTC.

This clone was seen only once. This sequence joins TRBV18 and TRBJ2-1, with 9 bases lining up with TRBD1. V lost 3 bases to trimming and J lost 1 base; unmatched junction nucleotides: 1. CDR1 and CDR2 (germline): KGHSH, LQKENI. This CDR3 has 15 residues. Here the CDR3 DNA reads TGTGCCAGCTCACCCGGGACAGGGTCCTACAATGAGCAGTTCTTC. This encodes CASSPGTGSYNEQFF.

The chain employs TRBV28 and TRBJ1-2, with a possible D match to TRBD1 (5 bases). The CDR3 totals 16 residues. CDR1 MDHEN and CDR2 SYDVKM come from the germline V gene. V gave up 5 bases and J gave up 6 bases, with 22 bases separating them. In DNA form, the CDR3 reads TGTGCCAGCAGTCTATTGTTAGGGGCAGGCAATGATGGCTACACCTTC. Its translation: CASSLLLGAGNDGYTF.

The chain combines TRBV5-1 with TRBJ2-1; 8 nucleotides match TRBD1. Germline V lookup: CDR1 SGHRS, CDR2 YFSETQ. Trimming took 7 bases from V and 7 from J; bases not matched to a gene: 10. The CDR3 runs 14 residues. The CDR3 nucleotides read TGCGCCAGCCTACAAGGACAGGGCAGGAATGAGCAGTTCTTC. It translates to CASLQGQGRNEQFF.

The chain combines TRBV28 with TRBJ2-6; weak D call: TRBD2 (5 bases). The CDR3 is 16 residues long. The germline V gene encodes CDR1 MDHEN and CDR2 SYDVKM. V lost 6 bases and J lost 0, with 12 bases in between. This CDR3 is CASRRRWSSGANVLTF. Here the CDR3 DNA reads TGTGCCAGCAGGAGGAGGTGGAGCTCTGGGGCCAACGTCCTGACTTTC.

The chain carries TRBV5-1 and TRBJ2-7, with 13 bases aligning to TRBD2. CDR3 size: 17 residues. Trimming removed 4 bases from V and 7 bases from J; junction bases left unmatched: 14. Per the germline V gene, CDR1 is SGHRS and CDR2 is YFSETQ. CDR3 residues: CASSLWTSGSTGGEQYF. As DNA, the CDR3 is TGCGCCAGCAGCCTCTGGACTAGCGGGAGTACGGGAGGAGAGCAGTACTTC. Full variable domain (outside the CDR3, taken from reference TRBV5-1 and TRBJ2-7): KAGVTQTPRYLIKTRGQQVTLSCSPISGHRSVSWYQQTPGQGLQFLFEYFSETQRNKGNFPGRFSGRQFSNSRSEMNVSTLELGDSALYLCASSLWTSGSTGGEQYFGPGTRLTVT.

This rearrangement joins TRBV3-1 (or the pseudogene TRBV3-2) to TRBJ1-1; unclear D gene. Looked up from germline, CDR1 is LGHDT and CDR2 is YNNKEL (reference sequence). Deletions cut 0 bases from V and 6 bases from J, with 8 bases between. The CDR3 has 13 amino acids. CDR3 region: CASSQERAAEAFF. For the CDR3, the DNA is TGTGCCAGCAGCCAAGAAAGGGCGGCTGAAGCTTTCTTT.

The chain recombines TRBV7-9 with TRBJ2-7, with 7 bases matching TRBD1. V gave up 7 bases and J gave up 2 bases; unmatched junction bases: 5. There are 13 residues in the CDR3. CDR1 and CDR2 (germline): SEHNR, FQNEAQ (reference sequence). Here the CDR3 reads CASTGTATYEQYF. The CDR3 region has the DNA TGTGCCAGCACCGGGACAGCAACCTACGAGCAGTACTTC. Using reference TRBV7-9 and TRBJ2-7 for the parts outside the CDR3, the full variable domain is DTGVSQNPRHKITKRGQNVTFRCDPISEHNRLYWYRQTLGQGPEFLTYFQNEAQLEKSRLLSDRFSAERPKGSFSTLEIQRTEQGDSAMYLCASTGTATYEQYFGPGTRLTVT.

The chain combines TRBV11-2 with TRBJ2-2; 10 bases line up with TRBD2. From germline, CDR1 is SGHAT and CDR2 FQNNGV. Trimming took 4 bases from V and 0 from J; bases not matched to a gene: 8. The CDR3 is made up of 18 amino acids. The CDR3 bases are TGTGCCAGCAGCTCCCGAGGGACTAGCGAAACGAACACCGGGGAGCTGTTTTTT. Encoded protein: CASSSRGTSETNTGELFF. Together with reference TRBV11-2 and TRBJ2-2, the CDR3 gives the full variable domain: EAGVAQSPRYKIIEKRQSVAFWCNPISGHATLYWYQQILGQGPKLLIQFQNNGVVDDSQLPKDRFSAERLKGVDSTLKIQPAKLEDSAVYLCASSSRGTSETNTGELFFGEGSRLTVL.

This clone occurred once. The chain is built from TRBV11-2 and TRBJ2-7, with D possibly matching TRBD2 (6 bases). The V end was cut by 4 bases, the J end by 3 bases, with 16 bases between. The CDR3 has 15 residues. CDR1 SGHAT and CDR2 FQNNGV come from the germline V gene. CDR3 in DNA: TGTGCCAGCAGCTCCCTGGCGGGATCCTACTACGAGCAGTACTTC. It translates to CASSSLAGSYYEQYF.

The rearrangement uses TRBV5-1 and TRBJ1-2, with D perhaps matching TRBD1 (6 bases). Germline V gene sequence: CDR1 SGHRS, CDR2 YFSETQ. This CDR3 has 17 amino acids. V lost 1 base and J 0 bases, leaving 16 bases between the germline ends. In DNA form, the CDR3 reads TGCGCCAGCAGCTTGCGCCCGGCAGGGGAGGCTAACTATGGCTACACCTTC. Amino acid sequence: CASSLRPAGEANYGYTF.